The present TCR beta chain was sequenced within a study of T cells in Graves' hyperthyroidism and ophthalmopathy. V gave up 2 bases and J gave up 2 bases; unmatched junction bases: 9. The CDR3 has 19 amino acids. The V gene's germline CDR1 is SGDLS and CDR2 YYNGEE. What was amplified from RNA transcripts were TCR beta CDR3 regions. A set of HTBI primers served as the primers for a first-round RT-PCR of the TCR CDR3. TCRdb reprocessed the multiplex PCR reads via MiXCR and lists one record per CDR3 protein. The sample lists fewer than 900,000 distinct CDR3 sequences; around 17% were seen once. This TCR was recovered from a man younger than 30 with Graves' hyperthyroidism. The sample taken for sequencing was blood. The chain links TRBV9 to TRBJ2-3; 15 bases agree with TRBD2. The CDR3 spells CASSVWGLAGGGNTDTQYF. The CDR3, as DNA: TGTGCCAGCAGCGTCTGGGGACTAGCGGGAGGTGGAAACACAGATACGCAGTATTTT. The full variable domain, completed using reference TRBV9 and TRBJ2-3, is DSGVTQTPKHLITATGQRVTLRCSPRSGDLSVYWYQQSLDQGLQFLIQYYNGEERAKGNILERFSAQQFPDLHSELNLSSLELGDSALYFCASSVWGLAGGGNTDTQYFGPGTRLTVL.